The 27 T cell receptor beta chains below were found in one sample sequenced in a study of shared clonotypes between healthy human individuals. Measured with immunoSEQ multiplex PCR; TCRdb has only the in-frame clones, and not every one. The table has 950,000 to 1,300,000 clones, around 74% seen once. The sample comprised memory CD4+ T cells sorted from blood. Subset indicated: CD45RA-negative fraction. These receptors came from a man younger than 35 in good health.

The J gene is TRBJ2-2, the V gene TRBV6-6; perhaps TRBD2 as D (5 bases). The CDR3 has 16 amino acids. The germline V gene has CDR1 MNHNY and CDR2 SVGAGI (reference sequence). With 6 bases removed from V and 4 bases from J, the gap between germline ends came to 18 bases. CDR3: CASSLGGARGTGELFF. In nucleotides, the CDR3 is TGTGCCAGCAGCCTCGGAGGCGCCCGCGGCACCGGGGAGCTGTTTTTT.

CDR3 in amino acids: CASSQDGRVDTQYF. Here the CDR3 DNA reads TGCGCCAGCAGCCAAGATGGCAGGGTAGATACGCAGTATTTT. The J gene is TRBJ2-3, the V gene TRBV4-3, with D perhaps TRBD1 (5 bases). Trimming stripped 0 bases from V and 5 bases from J, with 9 bases between. The CDR3 has 14 residues. The germline V gene has CDR1 LGHNA and CDR2 YSLEER.

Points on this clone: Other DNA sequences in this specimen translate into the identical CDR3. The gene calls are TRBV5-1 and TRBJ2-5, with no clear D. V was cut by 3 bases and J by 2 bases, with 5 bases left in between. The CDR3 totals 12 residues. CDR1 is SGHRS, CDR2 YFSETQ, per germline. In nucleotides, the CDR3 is TGCGCCAGCAGCTCAAATCAAGAGACCCAGTACTTC. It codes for CASSSNQETQYF. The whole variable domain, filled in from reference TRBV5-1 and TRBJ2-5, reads KAGVTQTPRYLIKTRGQQVTLSCSPISGHRSVSWYQQTPGQGLQFLFEYFSETQRNKGNFPGRFSGRQFSNSRSEMNVSTLELGDSALYLCASSSNQETQYFGPGTRLLVL.

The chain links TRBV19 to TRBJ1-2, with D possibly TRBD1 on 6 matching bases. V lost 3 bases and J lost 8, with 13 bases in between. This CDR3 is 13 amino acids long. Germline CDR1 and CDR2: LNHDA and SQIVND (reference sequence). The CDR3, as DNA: TGTGCCAGTAGTATCCTGGGGGCTCAAGGCTACACCTTC. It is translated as CASSILGAQGYTF.

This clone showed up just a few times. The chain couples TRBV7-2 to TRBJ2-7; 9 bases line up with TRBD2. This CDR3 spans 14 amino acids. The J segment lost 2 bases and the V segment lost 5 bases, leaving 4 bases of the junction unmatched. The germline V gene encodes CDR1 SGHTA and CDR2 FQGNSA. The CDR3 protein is CASSPGGRAYEQYF. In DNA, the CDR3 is TGTGCCAGCAGCCCAGGCGGGAGGGCCTACGAGCAGTACTTC.

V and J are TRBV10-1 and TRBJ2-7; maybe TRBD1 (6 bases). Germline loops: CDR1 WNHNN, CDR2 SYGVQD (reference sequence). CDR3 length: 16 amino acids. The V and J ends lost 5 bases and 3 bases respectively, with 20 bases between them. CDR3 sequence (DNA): TGCGCCAGCAGTCCCGGGACAATTGAGCTCGGCTACGAGCAGTACTTC. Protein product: CASSPGTIELGYEQYF.

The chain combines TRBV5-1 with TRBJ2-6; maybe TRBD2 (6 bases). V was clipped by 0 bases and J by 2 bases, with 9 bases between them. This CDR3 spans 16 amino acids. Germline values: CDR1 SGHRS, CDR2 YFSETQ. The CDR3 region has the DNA TGCGCCAGCAGCTTGGGGGGACTTACTGGGGCCAACGTCCTGACTTTC. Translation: CASSLGGLTGANVLTF.

The CDR3 nucleotides read TGTGCCAGCAGTGAATCAGGCGGGAGGTTTTACAATGAGCAGTTCTTC. This codes for CASSESGGRFYNEQFF. This chain connects TRBV6-1 to TRBJ2-1; 8 bases agree with TRBD2. J lost 4 bases, V lost 2 bases, and 7 bases had no gene match. This CDR3 is built from 16 residues. The germline CDR1 and CDR2 sequences are MNHNS and SASEGT.

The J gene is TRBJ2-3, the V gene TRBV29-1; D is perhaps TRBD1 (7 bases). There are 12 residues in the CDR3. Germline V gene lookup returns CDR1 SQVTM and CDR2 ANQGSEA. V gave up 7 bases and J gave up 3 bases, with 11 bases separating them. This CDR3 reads CSASGGTDTQYF. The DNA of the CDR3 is TGCAGCGCCTCAGGGGGGACAGATACGCAGTATTTT.

This CDR3 reads CASSPKWLYRGNQPQHF. The CDR3 DNA sequence: TGTGCCAGCAGCCCGAAGTGGTTATACAGGGGCAATCAGCCCCAGCATTTT. The chain uses TRBV28 and TRBJ1-5, with D perhaps matching TRBD1 (6 bases). Germline assignment: CDR1 MDHEN and CDR2 SYDVKM. V lost 6 bases and J lost 2, with 20 bases in between. The CDR3 is made up of 17 amino acids.

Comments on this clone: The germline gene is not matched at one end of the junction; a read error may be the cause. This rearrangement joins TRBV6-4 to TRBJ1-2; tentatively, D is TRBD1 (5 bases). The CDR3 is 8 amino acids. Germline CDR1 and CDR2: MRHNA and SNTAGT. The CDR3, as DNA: TGTGCCAGCGTCCGGGACGGCTTC. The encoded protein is CASVRDGF.

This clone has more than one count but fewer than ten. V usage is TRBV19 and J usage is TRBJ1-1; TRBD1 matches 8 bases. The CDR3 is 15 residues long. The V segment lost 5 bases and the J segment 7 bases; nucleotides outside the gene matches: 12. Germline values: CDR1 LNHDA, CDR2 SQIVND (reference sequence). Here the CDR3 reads CASSPGTGPGGEAFF. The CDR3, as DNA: TGTGCCAGTAGTCCCGGGACAGGACCAGGGGGTGAAGCTTTCTTT.

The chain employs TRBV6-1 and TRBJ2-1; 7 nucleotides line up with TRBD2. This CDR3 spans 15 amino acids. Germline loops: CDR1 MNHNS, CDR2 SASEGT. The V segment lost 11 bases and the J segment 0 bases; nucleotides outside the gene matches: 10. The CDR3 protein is CALSSGPGSYNEQFF. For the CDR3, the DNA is TGTGCCTTGAGTAGCGGGCCGGGCTCCTACAATGAGCAGTTCTTC.

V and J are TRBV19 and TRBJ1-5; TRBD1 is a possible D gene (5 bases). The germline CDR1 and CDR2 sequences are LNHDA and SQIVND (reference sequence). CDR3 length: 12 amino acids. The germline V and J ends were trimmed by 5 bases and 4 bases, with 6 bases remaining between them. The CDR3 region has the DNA TGTGCCAGTAGTGACAGAAATCAGCCCCAGCATTTT. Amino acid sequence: CASSDRNQPQHF.

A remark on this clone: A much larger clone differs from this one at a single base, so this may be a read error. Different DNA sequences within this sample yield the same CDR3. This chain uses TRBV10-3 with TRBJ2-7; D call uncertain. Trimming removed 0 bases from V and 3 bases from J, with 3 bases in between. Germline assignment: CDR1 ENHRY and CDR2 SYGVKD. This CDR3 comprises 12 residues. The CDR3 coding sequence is TGTGCCATCAGTGAGTCTAGCTACGAGCAGTACTTC. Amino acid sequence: CAISESSYEQYF.

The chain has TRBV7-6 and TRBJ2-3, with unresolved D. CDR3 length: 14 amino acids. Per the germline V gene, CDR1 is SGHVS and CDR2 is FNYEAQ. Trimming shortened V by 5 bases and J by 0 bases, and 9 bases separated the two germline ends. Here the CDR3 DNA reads TGTGCCAGCAGCCGGACGCCTAGCACAGATACGCAGTATTTT. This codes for CASSRTPSTDTQYF.

CDR3 nucleotide sequence: TGTGCCTGGAGGGTAGGGGCCGGGGGCTACACCTTC. This sequence encodes CAWRVGAGGYTF. The rearrangement joins TRBV30 to TRBJ1-2, with a weak D call TRBD1 (5 bases). The ends were cut back, 3 bases at V and 8 bases at J, with 13 bases in the middle. The CDR3 has 12 residues. Germline values: CDR1 GTSNPN, CDR2 SVGIG (reference sequence).

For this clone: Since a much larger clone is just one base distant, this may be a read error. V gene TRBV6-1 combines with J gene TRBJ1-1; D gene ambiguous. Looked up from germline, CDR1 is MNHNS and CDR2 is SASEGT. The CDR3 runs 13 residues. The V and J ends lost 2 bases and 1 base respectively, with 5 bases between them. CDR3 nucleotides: TGTGCCAGCAGTGAACAGCAGAACACTGAAGCTTTCTTT. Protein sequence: CASSEQQNTEAFF.

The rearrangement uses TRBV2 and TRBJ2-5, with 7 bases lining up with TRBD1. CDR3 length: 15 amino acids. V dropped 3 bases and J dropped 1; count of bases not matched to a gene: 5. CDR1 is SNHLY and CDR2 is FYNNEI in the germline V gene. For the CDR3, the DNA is TGTGCCAGCAGTGACGGGTACAGGGGCCAAGAGACCCAGTACTTC. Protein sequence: CASSDGYRGQETQYF. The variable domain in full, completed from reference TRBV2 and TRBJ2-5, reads EPEVTQTPSHQVTQMGQEVILRCVPISNHLYFYWYRQILGQKVEFLVSFYNNEISEKSEIFDDQFSVERPDGSNFTLKIRSTKLEDSAMYFCASSDGYRGQETQYFGPGTRLLVL.

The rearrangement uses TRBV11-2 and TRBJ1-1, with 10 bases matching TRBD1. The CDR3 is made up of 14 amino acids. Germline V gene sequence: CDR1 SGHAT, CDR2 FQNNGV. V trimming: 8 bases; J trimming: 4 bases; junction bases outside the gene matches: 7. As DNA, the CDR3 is TGTGCCAGCCCACCCGGGACAGGGGCCACTGAAGCTTTCTTT. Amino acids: CASPPGTGATEAFF.

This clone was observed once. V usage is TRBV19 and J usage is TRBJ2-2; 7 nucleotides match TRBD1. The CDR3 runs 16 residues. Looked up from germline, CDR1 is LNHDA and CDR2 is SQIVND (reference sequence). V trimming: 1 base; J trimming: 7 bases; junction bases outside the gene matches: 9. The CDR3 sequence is CASSIGAGGLGGELFF. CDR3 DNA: TGTGCCAGTAGTATAGGGGCAGGGGGATTAGGCGGGGAGCTGTTTTTT.

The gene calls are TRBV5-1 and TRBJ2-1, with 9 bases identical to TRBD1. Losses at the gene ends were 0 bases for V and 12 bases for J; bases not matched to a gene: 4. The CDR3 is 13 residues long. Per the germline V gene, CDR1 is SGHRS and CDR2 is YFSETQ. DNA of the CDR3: TGCGCCAGCAGCTTGGTGGGGACAGGGATGCAGTTCTTC. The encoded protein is CASSLVGTGMQFF.

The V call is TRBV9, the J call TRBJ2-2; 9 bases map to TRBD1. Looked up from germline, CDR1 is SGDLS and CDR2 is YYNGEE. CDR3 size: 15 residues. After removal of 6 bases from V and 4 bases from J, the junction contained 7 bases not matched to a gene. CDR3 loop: CASTPRQGGTGELFF. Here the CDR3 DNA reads TGTGCCAGCACCCCCCGACAGGGGGGCACCGGGGAGCTGTTTTTT.

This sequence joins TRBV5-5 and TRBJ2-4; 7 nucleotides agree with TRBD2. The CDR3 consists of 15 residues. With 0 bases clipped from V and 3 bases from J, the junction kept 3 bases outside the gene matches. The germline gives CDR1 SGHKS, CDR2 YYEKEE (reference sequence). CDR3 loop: CASSLAGDYKNIQYF. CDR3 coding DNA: TGTGCCAGCAGCTTGGCCGGGGACTACAAAAACATTCAGTACTTC.

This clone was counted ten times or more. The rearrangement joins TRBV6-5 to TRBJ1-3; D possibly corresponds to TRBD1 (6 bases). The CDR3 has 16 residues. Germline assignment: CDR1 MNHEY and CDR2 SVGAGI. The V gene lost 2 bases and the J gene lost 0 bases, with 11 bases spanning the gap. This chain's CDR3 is CASSYTGLISGNTIYF. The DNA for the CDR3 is TGTGCCAGCAGTTACACAGGGCTTATCTCTGGAAACACCATATATTTT.

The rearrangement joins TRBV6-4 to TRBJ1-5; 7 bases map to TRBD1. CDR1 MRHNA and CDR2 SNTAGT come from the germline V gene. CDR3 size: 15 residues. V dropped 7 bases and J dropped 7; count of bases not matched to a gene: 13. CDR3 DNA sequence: TGTGCCAGCATGAGGCAGGGGGGGTGGCAACAGCCCCAGCATTTT. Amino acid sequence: CASMRQGGWQQPQHF.

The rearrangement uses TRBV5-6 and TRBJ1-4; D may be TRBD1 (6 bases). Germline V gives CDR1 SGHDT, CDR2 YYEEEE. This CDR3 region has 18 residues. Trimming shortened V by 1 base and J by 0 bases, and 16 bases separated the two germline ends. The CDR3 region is CASSLLTGQHATNEKLFF. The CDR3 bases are TGTGCCAGCAGCTTGTTAACCGGACAGCATGCAACTAATGAAAAACTGTTTTTT.